The rows below give T cell receptor beta chains drawn from one sample of a study of CD4 T cells in relation to SARS-CoV-2 and coronaviruses. Their specific antigens are unknown. TCRdb keeps only in-frame clones here, not all; method: immunoSEQ multiplex PCR. The sample shows some 22,000 clones, around 78% of them seen only once. Sequenced sample: CD4+ T cells from PBMCs, cultured in vitro. Source of these receptors: a human donor in good health. CDR3s include the opening cysteine and the closing phenylalanine or tryptophan. The D gene is left open where the match is weak. Expanded clones are given a class, and other clones once, few, many or no size at all.

>.|TRBV24-1|.|TRBJ2-5
CATSDSAGLQETQYF
TGTGCCACCAGTGACTCGGCCGGGCTACAAGAGACCCAGTACTTC
>.|TRBV20-1|.|TRBJ1-5
CSASDGGRHQPQHF
TGCAGTGCTAGTGACGGGGGGCGCCATCAGCCCCAGCATTTT
>few|TRBV2|.|TRBJ1-2
CASRGGDYGYTF
TGTGCCAGCAGAGGGGGGGACTATGGCTACACCTTC
>.|TRBV19|.|TRBJ2-4
CASSMGVAKNIQYF
TGTGCCAGTAGTATGGGTGTAGCCAAAAACATTCAGTACTTC
>.|TRBV2|TRBD2|TRBJ2-1
CASRFGREFDEQFF
TGTGCCAGCCGCTTTGGGCGGGAGTTCGATGAGCAGTTCTTC
>few|TRBV3-1/TRBV3-2|TRBD2|TRBJ2-2
CASRLVAGRTGELFF
TGTGCCAGCAGGCTGGTAGCGGGTCGCACCGGGGAGCTGTTTTTT
>large|TRBV27|.|TRBJ2-1
CASSWVFTDNEQFF
TGTGCCAGCAGTTGGGTATTCACTGACAATGAGCAGTTCTTC
>.|TRBV4-2|TRBD1|TRBJ1-4
CASSPEDRDDEKLFF
TGTGCCAGCAGCCCCGAAGACAGGGACGATGAAAAACTGTTTTTT
>.|TRBV10-3|.|TRBJ2-1
CAIRAPNAGRGYNEQFF
TGTGCCATCAGGGCCCCCAATGCTGGGAGAGGCTACAATGAGCAGTTCTTC
>.|TRBV30|.|TRBJ1-5
CAWTTLNTNQPQHF
TGTGCCTGGACGACCCTCAACACCAATCAGCCCCAGCATTTT
>.|TRBV6-5|.|TRBJ2-7
CASSEQPDTYEQYF
TGTGCCAGTTCTGAGCAGCCTGACACCTACGAGCAGTACTTC
>.|TRBV6-2/TRBV6-3|.|TRBJ2-6
CASSYRRQGLNPGANVLTF
TGTGCCAGCAGTTACCGGCGGCAGGGGCTAAATCCTGGGGCCAACGTCCTGACTTTC
>.|TRBV5-4|TRBD2|TRBJ2-7
CASRPGLAGVGYEQYF
TGTGCCAGCAGGCCTGGACTAGCGGGAGTGGGCTACGAGCAGTACTTC
>.|TRBV6-5|.|TRBJ2-7
CASTQPGPYEQYF
TGTGCCAGCACCCAGCCGGGACCCTACGAGCAGTACTTC
>.|TRBV30|TRBD1|TRBJ1-1
CAWRGDRVYTEAFF
TGTGCCTGGAGAGGTGACAGGGTCTACACTGAAGCTTTCTTT
>.|TRBV12-5|.|TRBJ1-4
CASGLVRDGQVRGEKLFF
TGTGCTAGTGGTTTGGTTCGGGACGGGCAGGTCCGTGGTGAAAAACTGTTTTTT
>.|TRBV6-4|TRBD1|TRBJ1-2
CASSDAGQGGSGYTF
TGTGCCAGCAGTGACGCGGGACAGGGAGGTAGTGGCTACACCTTC
>.|TRBV5-1|TRBD1|TRBJ2-7
CASSSTGTGHPYEQYF
TGCGCCAGCAGCTCAACCGGGACAGGACACCCCTACGAGCAGTACTTC
>.|TRBV9|TRBD2|TRBJ2-7
CASSVGGGGSEQYF
TGTGCCAGCAGCGTAGGGGGGGGAGGTAGCGAGCAGTACTTC
>.|TRBV30|TRBD2|TRBJ2-7
CAWSPYPGGLAGGEQYF
TGTGCCTGGAGTCCATACCCGGGGGGGCTCGCGGGGGGCGAGCAGTACTTC
>.|TRBV10-1|.|TRBJ2-3
CASSESGGPNTQYF
TGCGCCAGCAGTGAGTCGGGTGGACCAAATACGCAGTATTTT
>.|TRBV27|.|TRBJ2-6
CASQGFGANVLTF
TGTGCCTCCCAGGGATTTGGGGCCAACGTCCTGACTTTC
>.|TRBV24-1|.|TRBJ2-7
CATSDLYYEQYF
TGTGCCACCAGTGATCTATACTACGAGCAGTACTTC
>.|TRBV2|.|TRBJ1-6
CASSVQVSPLHF
TGTGCCAGCAGTGTACAGGTTTCACCCCTCCACTTT
>.|TRBV5-1|TRBD1|TRBJ2-1
CASSLPRDRADEQFF
TGCGCCAGCAGCCTGCCCCGGGACAGGGCTGACGAGCAGTTCTTC
>.|TRBV4-2|.|TRBJ2-6
CASSQVKGRGDDVLTF
TGTGCCAGCAGCCAAGTAAAGGGACGAGGTGACGACGTCCTGACTTTC
>once|TRBV30|.|TRBJ1-1
CAWSDRPVGTEAFF
TGTGCCTGGAGTGATAGACCCGTGGGGACTGAAGCTTTCTTT
>.|TRBV7-9|.|TRBJ1-1
CASSLVTGNTEAFF
TGTGCCAGCAGCTTAGTTACAGGAAACACTGAAGCTTTCTTT
>.|TRBV6-5|.|TRBJ2-7
CASSYERGGHEQYF
TGTGCCAGCAGTTACGAGAGGGGTGGGCACGAGCAGTACTTC
>.|TRBV3-1/TRBV3-2|TRBD1|TRBJ1-5
CASSQAGGRKHF
TGTGCCAGCAGCCAAGCAGGGGGACGGAAGCATTTT
>.|TRBV6-5|.|TRBJ2-7
CASRPRGVSSYEQYF
TGTGCCAGCAGACCCAGGGGGGTCAGCTCCTACGAGCAGTACTTC
>.|TRBV3-1/TRBV3-2|.|TRBJ2-7
CASSQVVGEQYF
TGTGCCAGCAGCCAAGTAGTCGGGGAGCAGTACTTC
>.|TRBV3-1/TRBV3-2|.|TRBJ2-7
CASSDRTTYEQYF
TGTGCCAGCAGCGACCGGACAACCTACGAGCAGTACTTC
>.|TRBV12-5|.|TRBJ2-7
CASGLGGTYEQYF
TGTGCTAGTGGTTTGGGGGGGACCTACGAGCAGTACTTC
>.|TRBV18|TRBD1|TRBJ1-1
CASTRTGGDTEAFF
TGTGCCAGTACCAGGACAGGGGGAGACACTGAAGCTTTCTTT
>.|TRBV5-4|.|TRBJ2-7
CASSLEWGRSSYEQYF
TGTGCCAGCAGCTTGGAGTGGGGAAGAAGCTCCTACGAGCAGTACTTC
>.|TRBV6-1|.|TRBJ2-7
CASSEARPREEQYF
TGTGCCAGCAGTGAAGCAAGACCCCGGGAAGAGCAGTACTTC
>.|TRBV4-1|TRBD2|TRBJ2-5
CASSQGTSEETQYF
TGCGCCAGCAGCCAAGGGACTAGTGAAGAGACCCAGTACTTC
>.|TRBV12-3/TRBV12-4|.|TRBJ1-1
CASSLDGNTEAFF
TGTGCCAGCAGTTTGGACGGGAACACTGAAGCTTTCTTT
>.|TRBV5-1|TRBD1|TRBJ2-2
CASKFPGQGLPGELFF
TGCGCCAGCAAGTTTCCGGGACAGGGCCTACCCGGGGAGCTGTTTTTT